The next 13 T cell receptor beta chains were all read from a single sample in a study of blood T cell repertoires in COVID-19. Method: immunoSEQ multiplex PCR; TCRdb's copy keeps in-frame clones and lacks some. The sample shows about 220,000 clones, approximately 78% of them seen only once. Sequencing used peripheral blood. Receptors originate from a woman aged 70 to 79 with COVID-19, enrolled during active disease.

This clone was observed a handful of times. This rearrangement joins TRBV6-7 to TRBJ2-2; 7 bases match TRBD2. TRBV6-7 is an ORF, and what it does is uncertain. The V and J ends lost 0 bases and 5 bases, in that order; junction bases with no gene match: 27. The CDR3 is made up of 23 amino acids. The CDR3 DNA follows: TGTGCCAGCAGTTACTCCATAAACCTCATGGGGACTCGTGTAGCGGGTCCTACCGGGGAGCTGTTTTTT. Protein product: CASSYSINLMGTRVAGPTGELFF.

The rearrangement uses TRBV5-4 and TRBJ1-2; D possibly corresponds to TRBD1 (6 bases). The CDR3 is 14 amino acids. The V gene lost 0 bases and the J gene lost 1 base, with 7 bases spanning the gap. Germline V gene lookup returns CDR1 SGHNT and CDR2 YYREEE (reference sequence). The CDR3: CASSLDRDNYGYTF. For the CDR3, the DNA is TGTGCCAGCAGCTTGGACAGGGATAACTATGGCTACACCTTC.

The V call is TRBV19, the J call TRBJ2-2, with 12 nucleotides matching TRBD2. The V segment lost 3 bases and the J segment 6 bases; nucleotides outside the gene matches: 11. Per the germline V gene, CDR1 is LNHDA and CDR2 is SQIVND (reference sequence). This CDR3 is 18 amino acids long. CDR3 amino acids: CASSILMRLAGGAGELFF. The CDR3 DNA follows: TGTGCCAGTAGTATTCTCATGCGGCTAGCGGGAGGGGCCGGGGAGCTGTTTTTT.

V is TRBV12-5 and J is TRBJ2-7, with 9 bases that match TRBD1. Germline lookup yields CDR1 LGHNT and CDR2 FRNRAP. Trimming at V came to 2 bases and at J to 3 bases, leaving 8 bases not matched to a gene. The CDR3 has 16 residues. The CDR3 DNA reads as TGTGCTAGTGGTTTGACGCGGGGACAGGGTAGCTACGAGCAGTACTTC. Protein sequence: CASGLTRGQGSYEQYF.

This clone was counted between two and nine times. CDR3 residues: CATSRVPPQGAEETQYF. In nucleotides, the CDR3 is TGTGCCACCAGCAGAGTACCGCCTCAGGGGGCGGAAGAGACCCAGTACTTC. This chain uses TRBV15 with TRBJ2-5, with 8 positions matching TRBD1. Unmatched junction bases numbered 10, after V lost 1 base and J lost 3 bases. The CDR3 totals 17 residues. The germline gives CDR1 LNHNV, CDR2 YYDKDF (reference sequence).

The chain joins TRBV7-2 to TRBJ2-5; D gene ambiguous. V shed 5 bases and J shed 5 bases, with 6 bases lying between them. Germline V gene lookup returns CDR1 SGHTA and CDR2 FQGNSA. This CDR3 region has 11 residues. The CDR3 DNA reads as TGTGCCAGCAGCCCGTCGGAGACCCAGTACTTC. It is translated as CASSPSETQYF. The variable domain in full, with the rest retrieved from reference TRBV7-2 and TRBJ2-5, is GAGVSQSPSNKVTEKGKDVELRCDPISGHTALYWYRQSLGQGLEFLIYFQGNSAPDKSGLPSDRFSAERTGGSVSTLTIQRTQQEDSAVYLCASSPSETQYFGPGTRLLVL.

The rearrangement uses TRBV15 and TRBJ2-2; tentative D call: TRBD1 (6 bases). Germline V lookup: CDR1 LNHNV, CDR2 YYDKDF (reference sequence). V lost 6 bases, J lost 3 bases, and 14 bases lay in between. The CDR3 runs to 15 residues. In DNA, the CDR3 is TGTGCCACCAGACTACAGGGTCGGGACACCGGGGAGCTGTTTTTT. It translates to CATRLQGRDTGELFF.

V gene TRBV24-1 combines with J gene TRBJ2-7; no firm D call. Germline V gene data show CDR1 as KGHDR and CDR2 as SFDVKD. There are 14 residues in the CDR3. The V end lost 3 bases, the J end lost 0 bases, and 8 bases lay between the germline ends. The CDR3 nucleotides read TGTGCCACCAGTGATCACACAGACTCCTACGAGCAGTACTTC. Its translation is CATSDHTDSYEQYF.

The chain couples TRBV2 to TRBJ1-2, with D tentatively TRBD1 (5 bases). The V gene lost 9 bases and the J gene lost 1 base, with 9 bases spanning the gap. This CDR3 region has 12 residues. Germline assignment: CDR1 SNHLY and CDR2 FYNNEI. In DNA form, the CDR3 reads TGTGCCAGTTCGACAGATAACTATGGCTACACCTTC. Encoded protein: CASSTDNYGYTF.

Points on this clone: Other DNA sequences in this specimen translate into the identical CDR3. The chain joins TRBV9 to TRBJ2-7, with 10 bases lining up with TRBD2. CDR3 size: 15 residues. Germline CDR1 and CDR2: SGDLS and YYNGEE. Losses at the gene ends were 5 bases for V and 1 base for J; bases not matched to a gene: 6. The CDR3 DNA follows: TGTGCCAGCAGTGCCTCTAGCGGGGGATCCTACGAGCAGTACTTC. Amino acids: CASSASSGGSYEQYF. Full variable domain (remainder filled in from reference TRBV9 and TRBJ2-7): DSGVTQTPKHLITATGQRVTLRCSPRSGDLSVYWYQQSLDQGLQFLIQYYNGEERAKGNILERFSAQQFPDLHSELNLSSLELGDSALYFCASSASSGGSYEQYFGPGTRLTVT.

The chain uses TRBV19 and TRBJ2-1, with 14 bases fitting TRBD2. This CDR3 comprises 18 residues. V trimming: 6 bases; J trimming: 7 bases; junction bases outside the gene matches: 14. Germline lookup yields CDR1 LNHDA and CDR2 SQIVND (reference sequence). CDR3 bases: TGTGCCAGTAGCTCGACTAGCGGGAGGGCCAGAGTTTTGAATGAGCAGTTCTTC. This sequence encodes CASSSTSGRARVLNEQFF.

V and J are TRBV13 and TRBJ2-5; D is possibly TRBD2 (6 bases). Looked up from germline, CDR1 is PRHDT and CDR2 is FYEKMQ (reference sequence). This CDR3 region has 14 residues. Between the trimmed V and J ends, which lost 4 bases and 6 bases, there was a span of 15 bases. Here the CDR3 reads CASSSTPGGKTQYF. The CDR3 DNA follows: TGTGCCAGCAGCTCAACTCCCGGAGGGAAGACCCAGTACTTC.

The chain joins TRBV2 to TRBJ2-5, with D possibly being TRBD1 (6 bases). Trimming took 6 bases from V and 4 from J, leaving 15 bases between them. CDR3 length: 14 amino acids. The germline V gene encodes CDR1 SNHLY and CDR2 FYNNEI. The chain's CDR3 is CASRDRTQLETQYF. The CDR3 region has the DNA TGTGCCAGCAGAGACAGGACTCAATTAGAGACCCAGTACTTC.